These 18 T cell receptor beta chains originate from one sample sequenced in a study of human T cells and chemical hapten exposure. TCRdb reprocessed the RACE reads via MiXCR and lists one record per CDR3 protein. Among about 99,000 distinct CDR3 sequences listed, around 11% were seen once. Regarding time point: patch test 1, 2 weeks after DPC sensitization. Treatment of the sample: therapeutic diphenylcyclopropenone sensitization with weekly scalp DPC. This material consisted of whole blood, taken in connection with sensitization to the hapten diphenylcyclopropenone (DPC). These receptors were collected from a woman aged 40 to 50 with alopecia areata. Some clones in this sample may be carry-over from other donors' samples.

In this sample, this clonotype turned up a few times. The chain combines TRBV28 with TRBJ2-3; maybe TRBD1 (6 bases). This CDR3 has 15 residues. Trimming removed 2 bases at V and 4 bases at J, with 13 bases between. From germline, CDR1 is MDHEN and CDR2 SYDVKM. The CDR3 here is CASSLDGRGPDTQYF. CDR3 coding DNA: TGTGCCAGCAGTTTAGATGGCAGGGGACCAGATACGCAGTATTTT.

V gene TRBV20-1 combines with J gene TRBJ2-1; a weak D match, TRBD2 (6 bases). Trimming pared 0 bases from V and 10 bases from J, leaving 19 bases between. The CDR3 consists of 15 residues. CDR1 and CDR2 (germline): DFQATT, SNEGSKA (reference sequence). CDR3 amino acids: CSARDLGLGFGEQFF. The CDR3 region has the DNA TGCAGTGCTAGAGATTTGGGACTGGGGTTCGGGGAGCAGTTCTTC.

This clonotype occurred a few times. V gene TRBV19 combines with J gene TRBJ1-5, with D possibly TRBD1 on 6 matching bases. Looked up from germline, CDR1 is LNHDA and CDR2 is SQIVND (reference sequence). V lost 9 bases and J 0 bases, leaving 9 bases between the germline ends. This CDR3 comprises 13 residues. The CDR3 region is CASRGGSNQPQHF. The CDR3 coding sequence is TGTGCCAGCAGGGGCGGTAGCAATCAGCCCCAGCATTTT.

This clonotype was picked up a small number of times. One end of the junction varies from germline; a read error may be responsible. Here the CDR3 reads CASSVDTGRDTQYF. The CDR3 nucleotides read TGTGCCAGCAGCGTAGACACAGGGAGAGATACGCAGTATTTT. The J gene is TRBJ2-3, the V gene TRBV11-2, with D perhaps matching TRBD1 (6 bases). The germline V gene encodes CDR1 SGHAT and CDR2 FQNNGV. The CDR3 extends over 14 amino acids.

The chain employs TRBV6-1 and TRBJ1-4; D might be TRBD1 (6 bases). The ends were cut back, 6 bases at V and 5 bases at J, with 22 bases in the middle. Germline V CDR1 and CDR2: MNHNS, SASEGT. This CDR3 is built from 17 residues. The CDR3 DNA reads as TGTGCCAGCAGAAAAGCGGGGGGCTCCACGACAAATGAAAAACTGTTTTTT. As protein: CASRKAGGSTTNEKLFF.

The chain recombines TRBV2 with TRBJ2-1; D is unclear. Trimming pared 3 bases from V and 0 bases from J, leaving 9 bases between. Germline-derived CDR1 and CDR2 are SNHLY and FYNNEI. This CDR3 spans 15 amino acids. The CDR3 is CASSEQVLSYNEQFF. The CDR3 nucleotides read TGTGCCAGCAGTGAGCAGGTGCTCTCCTACAATGAGCAGTTCTTC. The full variable domain, with the rest looked up from reference TRBV2 and TRBJ2-1, is EPEVTQTPSHQVTQMGQEVILRCVPISNHLYFYWYRQILGQKVEFLVSFYNNEISEKSEIFDDQFSVERPDGSNFTLKIRSTKLEDSAMYFCASSEQVLSYNEQFFGPGTRLTVL.

A few counts support this clonotype. The chain couples TRBV7-3 to TRBJ2-3; D may be TRBD1 (6 bases). The germline V gene encodes CDR1 SGHTA and CDR2 FQGTGA. V lost 4 bases to trimming and J lost 1 base, with 15 bases between them. This CDR3 contains 16 residues. This CDR3 reads CASSSGTNPGTDTQYF. The DNA for the CDR3 is TGTGCCAGCAGCTCCGGGACAAACCCAGGCACAGATACGCAGTATTTT.

This clonotype turned up a few times. CDR3 in DNA: TGCAGTGCTAGACCCCCGGGGTCAAATTCACCCCTCCACTTT. It specifies CSARPPGSNSPLHF. J is TRBJ1-6 and V is TRBV20-1; unclear D gene. This CDR3 has 14 amino acids. Germline-derived CDR1 and CDR2 are DFQATT and SNEGSKA (reference sequence). V shed 2 bases and J shed 7 bases, with 12 bases lying between them.

This clonotype was detected a few times. The rearrangement joins TRBV4-3 to TRBJ1-4; 7 bases are shared with TRBD1. V shed 0 bases, J shed 4 bases, and the junction held 11 bases outside the gene matches. This CDR3 has 18 amino acids. The germline V gene has CDR1 LGHNA and CDR2 YSLEER. CDR3 residues: CASSQDISGTAINEKLFF. The CDR3 region has the DNA TGCGCCAGCAGCCAAGATATTTCCGGGACAGCCATTAATGAAAAACTGTTTTTT.

The table lists this clonotype with many counts. The DNA of the CDR3 is TGTGCCAGCTCACCGACACCAATGGCGGAGCTGTTTTTT. Translated: CASSPTPMAELFF. The chain combines TRBV18 with TRBJ2-2; D is ambiguous. The CDR3 extends over 13 amino acids. V lost 3 bases and J 10 bases, leaving 12 bases between the germline ends. CDR1 is KGHSH and CDR2 is LQKENI in the germline V gene. Looking up the rest from reference TRBV18 and TRBJ2-2 gives the full variable domain: NAGVMQNPRHLVRRRGQEARLRCSPMKGHSHVYWYRQLPEEGLKFMVYLQKENIIDESGMPKERFSAEFPKEGPSILRIQQVVRGDSAAYFCASSPTPMAELFFGEGSRLTVL.

Of note for this clonotype: A read error is possible here, since a much larger clone lies one base away. The rearrangement links TRBV20-1 to TRBJ2-4; TRBD1 agrees at 8 bases. The CDR3 is 14 amino acids. Unmatched junction bases numbered 5, after V lost 5 bases and J lost 2 bases. Per germline, CDR1 DFQATT and CDR2 SNEGSKA (reference sequence). CDR3 protein: CSAQPGGPKNIQYF. CDR3 sequence (DNA): TGCAGTGCTCAACCAGGGGGCCCCAAAAACATTCAGTACTTC.

This clonotype came up a few times. The V gene is TRBV10-3, the J gene TRBJ2-5; D gene ambiguous. There are 13 residues in the CDR3. V lost 4 bases, J lost 5 bases, and 11 bases lay in between. CDR1 and CDR2 from the germline V gene are ENHRY and SYGVKD. In nucleotides, the CDR3 is TGTGCCATCAGTGCCTCCCTCCGGGAGACCCAGTACTTC. Translated, it gives CAISASLRETQYF.

This clonotype was detected ten times or more. The chain carries TRBV20-1 and TRBJ2-2, with 7 bases aligning to TRBD1. The ends lost 5 bases at V and 1 base at J; junction bases unmatched: 1. The V gene's germline CDR1 is DFQATT and CDR2 SNEGSKA (reference sequence). The CDR3 contains 13 residues. CDR3: CSARTGNTGELFF. The CDR3 DNA reads as TGCAGTGCTCGGACAGGGAACACCGGGGAGCTGTTTTTT.

The rearrangement uses TRBV7-6 and TRBJ2-2; D is uncertain. Germline lookup yields CDR1 SGHVS and CDR2 FNYEAQ. The CDR3 is 13 residues long. Trimming took 2 bases from V and 6 from J, leaving 7 bases between them. In nucleotides, the CDR3 is TGTGCCAGCAGCTTACAGTTTCCCGGGGAGCTGTTTTTT. Its protein is CASSLQFPGELFF.

V and J are TRBV4-1 and TRBJ1-4; the D gene is possibly TRBD1 (6 bases). Germline CDR1 reads MGHRA; CDR2 reads YSYEKL. The V end lost 1 base, the J end lost 3 bases, and 9 bases lay between the germline ends. This CDR3 has 15 residues. The CDR3 loop reads CASSQVQGPNEKLFF. CDR3 coding DNA: TGCGCCAGCAGCCAAGTGCAGGGGCCTAATGAAAAACTGTTTTTT.

J is TRBJ2-3 and V is TRBV7-2, with 7 nucleotides matching TRBD1. Germline V lookup: CDR1 SGHTA, CDR2 FQGNSA. The CDR3 consists of 15 residues. The J segment lost 2 bases and the V segment lost 5 bases, leaving 7 bases of the junction unmatched. This chain's CDR3 is CASSRSGQDTDTQYF. The CDR3 nucleotides are TGTGCCAGCAGCCGCTCCGGACAGGACACAGATACGCAGTATTTT. Combining the CDR3 with reference TRBV7-2 and TRBJ2-3 gives the whole variable domain GAGVSQSPSNKVTEKGKDVELRCDPISGHTALYWYRQSLGQGLEFLIYFQGNSAPDKSGLPSDRFSAERTGGSVSTLTIQRTQQEDSAVYLCASSRSGQDTDTQYFGPGTRLTVL.

This chain joins TRBV4-1 and TRBJ2-7; D not resolved. The ends were cut back, 3 bases at V and 3 bases at J, with 6 bases in the middle. The CDR3 loop spans 12 amino acids. The germline V gene encodes CDR1 MGHRA and CDR2 YSYEKL. The CDR3, as DNA: TGCGCCAGCAGCCACGAAGACTACGAGCAGTACTTC. Translated, it gives CASSHEDYEQYF.

This clonotype has at least ten counts. The chain couples TRBV10-3 to TRBJ2-1; 7 nucleotides line up with TRBD2. V was pared by 0 bases and J by 1 base, with 6 bases of the junction left unmatched. The CDR3 extends over 17 amino acids. The germline gives CDR1 ENHRY, CDR2 SYGVKD. Written as DNA, the CDR3 is TGTGCCATCAGTGAGTCGACGGCGGGAGTTTCCTACAATGAGCAGTTCTTC. This codes for CAISESTAGVSYNEQFF.